Following are 26 T cell receptor beta chains from one sample sequenced in a study of T-cell memory formation after mild COVID-19. TCRdb re-called the 5' RACE reads through MiXCR, storing one row per CDR3 protein. Of 400,000 to 450,000 distinct CDR3 sequences in the sample, approximately 19% were seen once. The sequenced sample was PBMCs or a T cell subset sorted from them (not recorded which). These receptors were obtained from a man aged 18 to 29 who had mild COVID-19 (a few samples of this study predate the infection). Cell type and time point are not known.

The chain joins TRBV9 to TRBJ2-3; 10 bases are shared with TRBD2. V trimming: 1 base; J trimming: 5 bases; junction bases outside the gene matches: 10. The CDR3 runs to 17 residues. Germline lookup yields CDR1 SGDLS and CDR2 YYNGEE. The chain's CDR3 is CASSVSISGGAEDTQYF. For the CDR3, the DNA is TGTGCCAGCAGCGTAAGCATCAGCGGGGGGGCCGAAGATACGCAGTATTTT.

The chain joins TRBV10-2 to TRBJ1-5; 8 nucleotides align to TRBD1. V lost 9 bases to trimming and J lost 1 base; unmatched junction nucleotides: 5. Germline CDR1 and CDR2: WSHSY and SAAADI. The CDR3 runs 14 residues. CDR3 loop: CASDRGLSNQPQHF. The CDR3 DNA follows: TGCGCCAGTGACAGGGGCCTAAGCAATCAGCCCCAGCATTTT.

The chain is built from TRBV4-1 and TRBJ1-1; possible D gene TRBD1, 5 bases. V lost 0 bases and J lost 4, with 9 bases in between. Looked up from germline, CDR1 is MGHRA and CDR2 is YSYEKL. The CDR3 has 14 amino acids. The CDR3 spells CASSQDRAFTEAFF. In DNA, the CDR3 is TGCGCCAGCAGCCAAGACAGGGCTTTCACTGAAGCTTTCTTT.

The V and J genes are TRBV7-2 and TRBJ1-5; TRBD1 is a possible D gene (5 bases). V lost 5 bases and J lost 5, with 10 bases in between. Germline V lookup: CDR1 SGHTA, CDR2 FQGNSA. The CDR3 length is 13 residues. CDR3 sequence (DNA): TGTGCCAGCAGCCGGACATTGGATCAGCCCCAGCATTTT. Translation: CASSRTLDQPQHF.

This clonotype appeared a few times. V usage is TRBV2 and J usage is TRBJ2-7, with unresolved D. CDR3 length: 15 residues. The germline gives CDR1 SNHLY, CDR2 FYNNEI. Trimming shortened V by 3 bases and J by 0 bases, and 12 bases separated the two germline ends. CDR3 in DNA: TGTGCCAGCAGTGACATGTCCCCGAGCTCCTACGAGCAGTACGTC. This gives the protein CASSDMSPSSYEQYV.

This clonotype has a count of ten or more. The chain has TRBV5-4 and TRBJ1-6, with D hard to call. With 0 bases removed from V and 0 bases from J, the gap between germline ends came to 4 bases. The CDR3 is 15 residues long. Germline V gene data show CDR1 as SGHNT and CDR2 as YYREEE (reference sequence). In nucleotides, the CDR3 is TGTGCCAGCAGCTTGGACAGCTCCTATAATTCACCCCTCCACTTT. Amino acid sequence: CASSLDSSYNSPLHF.

This clonotype was detected only a few times. Mismatch with germline at one junction end may stem from a read error. The rearrangement uses TRBV20-1 and TRBJ1-5, with a tentative D call TRBD1 (5 bases). The CDR3 loop spans 13 amino acids. Germline V gives CDR1 DFQATT, CDR2 SNEGSKA (reference sequence). CDR3 residues: CSVRSRGGQPQHF. DNA of the CDR3: TGCAGTGTTAGAAGTAGGGGAGGTCAGCCCCAGCATTTT.

This chain joins TRBV27 and TRBJ2-2, with D unresolved. Germline assignment: CDR1 MNHEY and CDR2 SMNVEV (reference sequence). The CDR3 covers 14 residues. The ends were cut back, 0 bases at V and 8 bases at J, with 10 bases in the middle. The CDR3 nucleotides read TGTGCCAGCAGTTTATCGAGTTCAGCAGGGGAGCTGTTTTTT. Residues: CASSLSSSAGELFF.

The rearrangement links TRBV5-5 to TRBJ2-3, with D perhaps matching TRBD2 (5 bases). Trimming stripped 1 base from V and 3 bases from J, with 9 bases between. The CDR3 has 14 amino acids. Per the germline V gene, CDR1 is SGHKS and CDR2 is YYEKEE (reference sequence). The CDR3 sequence is CASSLYSGTDTQYF. In nucleotides, the CDR3 is TGTGCCAGCAGCTTGTATTCGGGAACAGATACGCAGTATTTT.

This clonotype has a handful of counts. The chain employs TRBV7-9 and TRBJ1-4, with TRBD1 matching 7 bases. The CDR3 totals 17 residues. The V gene end was trimmed by 3 bases and the J gene end by 6 bases; junction bases not matched to a gene: 13. The germline gives CDR1 SEHNR, CDR2 FQNEAQ (reference sequence). The CDR3 nucleotides read TGTGCCAGCAGCTTGGAGCGGCCCCGGGACAGAGATGAAAAACTGTTTTTT. Translation: CASSLERPRDRDEKLFF.

For this clonotype: Because the CDR3 is missing its conserved closing phenylalanine or tryptophan, this is likely a read error. The chain couples TRBV6-5 to TRBJ2-5; no clear D. The germline V gene encodes CDR1 MNHEY and CDR2 SVGAGI. This CDR3 is built from 13 residues. Trimming shortened V by 2 bases and J by 0 bases, and 4 bases separated the two germline ends. This CDR3 reads CASSYEHQETQYL. CDR3 in DNA: TGTGCCAGCAGTTACGAGCACCAAGAGACCCAGTACTTA.

This clonotype has just a few counts. The gene calls are TRBV5-1 and TRBJ2-3; D possibly corresponds to TRBD2 (6 bases). Germline assignment: CDR1 SGHRS and CDR2 YFSETQ. CDR3 length: 17 amino acids. V lost 0 bases and J 0 bases, leaving 14 bases between the germline ends. As DNA, the CDR3 is TGCGCCAGCAGCTTGGCCGGGGACGGGGGAAGCACAGATACGCAGTATTTT. It is translated as CASSLAGDGGSTDTQYF.

The chain links TRBV15 to TRBJ2-3; 10 bases align to TRBD2. V lost 6 bases, J lost 2 bases, and 8 bases stayed unmatched. Per germline, CDR1 LNHNV and CDR2 YYDKDF (reference sequence). The CDR3 has 16 amino acids. The CDR3 bases are TGTGCCACCAGTACGGGAGCGGGGGGGTACACAGATACGCAGTATTTT. It is translated as CATSTGAGGYTDTQYF.

The chain is built from TRBV4-1 and TRBJ1-1, with a possible D match to TRBD1 (5 bases). Trimming removed 4 bases at V and 1 base at J, with 13 bases between. The CDR3 totals 15 residues. Germline-derived CDR1 and CDR2 are MGHRA and YSYEKL. Written as DNA, the CDR3 is TGCGCCAGCAGCCGAGGGTTGACAGCGAACACTGAAGCTTTCTTT. Translation: CASSRGLTANTEAFF.

This sequence joins TRBV2 and TRBJ2-2; 8 bases match TRBD2. Germline values: CDR1 SNHLY, CDR2 FYNNEI. This CDR3 is built from 15 residues. V lost 4 bases, J lost 4 bases, and 5 bases stayed unmatched. The CDR3 DNA reads as TGTGCCAGCAGTGGCGCGGGGGGTCGCACCGGGGAGCTGTTTTTT. This translates into CASSGAGGRTGELFF.

The V call is TRBV2, the J call TRBJ2-7, with D maybe TRBD2 (7 bases). In germline, CDR1 is SNHLY, CDR2 FYNNEI. The CDR3 runs 15 residues. V was clipped by 3 bases and J by 5 bases, with 17 bases between them. CDR3 sequence reads: CASSENGRGPNEQYF. The DNA of the CDR3 is TGTGCCAGCAGTGAGAATGGGCGGGGGCCCAACGAGCAGTACTTC.

For this clonotype: Compared with germline, one end of the junction differs, possibly owing to a read error. The genes are TRBV12-3 or TRBV12-4 and TRBJ1-5, with D possibly matching TRBD1 (6 bases). CDR3 size: 12 residues. The CDR3 bases are TGTGACAGCAGCCTTCGACAGGAGACCCAGCATTTT. This translates into CDSSLRQETQHF.

This clonotype has a count of ten or more. The chain carries TRBV5-1 and TRBJ2-2; D may be TRBD1 (6 bases). CDR3 length equals 16 residues. Germline CDR1 SGHRS, CDR2 YFSETQ. V was shortened by 1 base and J by 4 bases, with 14 bases between the two germline ends. The CDR3 spells CASSLLQGSITGELFF. The CDR3 bases are TGCGCCAGCAGCTTGCTCCAGGGGTCAATCACCGGGGAGCTGTTTTTT.

The V gene is TRBV15, the J gene TRBJ2-7; 9 nucleotides align to TRBD2. Germline values: CDR1 LNHNV, CDR2 YYDKDF (reference sequence). The CDR3 is 16 amino acids. With V trimmed by 1 base and J by 0 bases, 4 bases remained unmatched. CDR3 DNA sequence: TGTGCCACCAGCAGAGGACGTAGCGGGGGCTCCTACGAGCAGTACTTC. It codes for CATSRGRSGGSYEQYF.

The gene calls are TRBV5-5 and TRBJ2-3; D is unclear. Per the germline V gene, CDR1 is SGHKS and CDR2 is YYEKEE (reference sequence). V lost 0 bases, J lost 0 bases, and 8 bases lay in between. The CDR3 covers 15 residues. The CDR3 reads CASSLEFASTDTQYF. CDR3 nucleotide sequence: TGTGCCAGCAGCTTGGAGTTTGCAAGCACAGATACGCAGTATTTT.

The V and J genes are TRBV12-3 or TRBV12-4 and TRBJ2-1; a weak D match, TRBD2 (6 bases). The CDR3 runs to 15 residues. V lost 5 bases, J lost 4 bases, and 15 bases lay in between. Here the CDR3 DNA reads TGTGCCAGCAGTCCTTCTCCGGGGGAGTACAATGAGCAGTTCTTC. Translated: CASSPSPGEYNEQFF.

V is TRBV7-9 and J is TRBJ2-3; 7 nucleotides line up with TRBD2. The V and J ends lost 9 bases and 6 bases, in that order; junction bases with no gene match: 9. This CDR3 has 13 amino acids. Germline V gene sequence: CDR1 SEHNR, CDR2 FQNEAQ (reference sequence). CDR3: CASETGRGDTQYF. CDR3 DNA: TGTGCCAGTGAGACTGGGAGGGGCGATACGCAGTATTTT. The full variable domain, its missing parts supplied by reference TRBV7-9 and TRBJ2-3, is DTGVSQNPRHKITKRGQNVTFRCDPISEHNRLYWYRQTLGQGPEFLTYFQNEAQLEKSRLLSDRFSAERPKGSFSTLEIQRTEQGDSAMYLCASETGRGDTQYFGPGTRLTVL.

Many counts were recorded for this clonotype. The CDR3 loop reads CASSPPGGQPQHF. CDR3 nucleotide sequence: TGTGCCAGCAGCCCTCCCGGTGGTCAGCCCCAGCATTTT. The chain carries TRBV5-6 and TRBJ1-5; D not resolved. Deletions cut 4 bases from V and 6 bases from J, with 11 bases between. Per germline, CDR1 SGHDT and CDR2 YYEEEE. The CDR3 runs to 13 residues.

The chain links TRBV18 to TRBJ2-7, with TRBD2 matching 8 bases. Looked up from germline, CDR1 is KGHSH and CDR2 is LQKENI. V dropped 4 bases and J dropped 5; count of bases not matched to a gene: 10. The CDR3 runs 15 residues. The chain's CDR3 is CASSRPGGAPHEQYF. The DNA of the CDR3 is TGTGCCAGCTCACGGCCCGGGGGGGCCCCCCACGAGCAGTACTTC. Full variable domain (rest looked up from reference TRBV18 and TRBJ2-7): NAGVMQNPRHLVRRRGQEARLRCSPMKGHSHVYWYRQLPEEGLKFMVYLQKENIIDESGMPKERFSAEFPKEGPSILRIQQVVRGDSAAYFCASSRPGGAPHEQYFGPGTRLTVT.

This clonotype was seen at least ten times. The rearrangement links TRBV5-5 to TRBJ2-3; unclear D gene. The V gene lost 1 base and the J gene lost 2 bases, with 11 bases spanning the gap. The CDR3 runs to 15 residues. Germline CDR1 is SGHKS and CDR2 is YYEKEE (reference sequence). Here the CDR3 DNA reads TGTGCCAGCAGCTTGCATGGCATCCTCACAGATACGCAGTATTTT. Translated: CASSLHGILTDTQYF.

This clonotype was recorded a few times. V usage is TRBV10-3 and J usage is TRBJ2-2; D gene unclear. Germline V gene data show CDR1 as ENHRY and CDR2 as SYGVKD. CDR3 length: 15 residues. Trimming stripped 3 bases from V and 2 bases from J, with 10 bases between. As DNA, the CDR3 is TGTGCCATCAGTGAAGGAACGGCCAACACCGGGGAGCTGTTTTTT. This sequence encodes CAISEGTANTGELFF.